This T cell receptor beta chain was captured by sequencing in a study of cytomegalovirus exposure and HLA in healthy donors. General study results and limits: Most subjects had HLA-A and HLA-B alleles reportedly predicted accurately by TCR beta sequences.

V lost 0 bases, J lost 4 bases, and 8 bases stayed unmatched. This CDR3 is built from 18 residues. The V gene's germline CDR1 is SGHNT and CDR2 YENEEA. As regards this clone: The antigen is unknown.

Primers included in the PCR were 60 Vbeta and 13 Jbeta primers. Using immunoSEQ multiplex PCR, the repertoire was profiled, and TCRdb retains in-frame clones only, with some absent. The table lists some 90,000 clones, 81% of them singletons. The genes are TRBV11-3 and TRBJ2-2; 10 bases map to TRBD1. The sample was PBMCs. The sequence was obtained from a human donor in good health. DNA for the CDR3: TGTGCCAGCAGCTTAGACGATTGGGGACAGGGGACCACCGGGGAGCTGTTTTTT. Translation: CASSLDDWGQGTTGELFF.